This T cell receptor (beta chain) is drawn from a study of cytomegalovirus exposure and HLA in healthy donors. Study-wide background: The 90 to 150 validation repertoires used a platform that matched the one used for the 600 to 700 first-cohort repertoires, as a later analysis reported.

This CDR3 is built from 12 residues. The germline V gene encodes CDR1 LNHNV and CDR2 YYDKDF (reference sequence). Trimming shortened V by 1 base and J by 9 bases, and 7 bases separated the two germline ends. The table came from immunoSEQ multiplex PCR; TCRdb's copy has only in-frame clones and leaves some out. Here the sample spans 80,000 to 90,000 clones, roughly 96% being singletons. The chain carries TRBV15 and TRBJ1-5; no firm D call. This TCR came from a man in his late teens or twenties in good health and CMV-seronegative. Sequenced sample: PBMCs. For the CDR3, the DNA is TGTGCCACCAGCAGAGGGCTTCGGCCCCAGCATTTT. It specifies CATSRGLRPQHF.